This TCR beta chain was captured in a study of T cells in Graves' hyperthyroidism and ophthalmopathy. Notes on the study in general: From stable hyperthyroidism, ophthalmopathy was separated by a 13 V-J model. Most thyroid clonotypes that were expanded above 0.001 also turned up in blood.

This CDR3 spans 17 amino acids. With 3 bases clipped from V and 0 bases from J, the junction kept 8 bases outside the gene matches. CDR1 is DFQATT and CDR2 is SNEGSKA in the germline V gene (reference sequence). Ten or more counts support this clonotype. Its antigen is currently unknown. Patients between 18 and 65 years old had hyperthyroidism, newly diagnosed and lasting under 2 months. Template material for amplifying TCR beta CDR3 regions consisted of RNA transcripts. With the HTBI primer set, the TCR CDR3 went through a first round of RT-PCR. MiXCR, applied by TCRdb to the multiplex PCR reads, yields one record per CDR3 protein. The sample yields over 550,000 distinct CDR3 sequences, approximately 16% seen once.

The sequence came from a woman under 30 with Graves' hyperthyroidism. The sample comprised blood. V usage is TRBV20-1 and J usage is TRBJ2-1; 10 bases agree with TRBD2. Written as DNA, the CDR3 is TGCAGTGCTAGTTTCCAGCGGGGGGGCCGCTCCTACAATGAGCAGTTCTTC. Residues: CSASFQRGGRSYNEQFF.